This T cell receptor beta chain was recorded in a study of blood T cells in healthy people across ages. Study observations and caveats: Among T cells, TCR beta diversity per million cells dropped roughly linearly as age rose. Both naive CD4+ cell counts and diversity were greater in long-lived donors than in aged donors.

Using a J-beta primer mix together with a sample-barcoded 5' primer, a second PCR was run for roughly 6 to 11 cycles. Paired-end reads containing CDR3 totaled no fewer than 2.5 million for each sample. TCRdb passed the 5' RACE reads through MiXCR, listing each CDR3 protein once. In the table there are around 1.1 million distinct CDR3 sequences, approximately 38% of which are singletons. PBMCs, at least 7 million per sample, were isolated. With respect to this clonotype: What it binds is unknown.

V lost 4 bases to trimming and J lost 7 bases; unmatched junction nucleotides: 16. The CDR3 is made up of 17 amino acids. Germline CDR1 is ENHRY and CDR2 is SYGVKD. Sequenced material: blood. The V gene is TRBV10-3, the J gene TRBJ2-1; TRBD1 matches at 7 bases. The receptor comes from a man aged 18 to 29 in good health. This CDR3 is CAISGPRQGRAENEQFF. Here the CDR3 DNA reads TGTGCCATCAGTGGGCCACGACAGGGCCGAGCAGAGAATGAGCAGTTCTTC.